The clone carrying this T cell receptor beta chain has more than one count but fewer than ten. Its target is not known. TCRdb's table, derived via immunoSEQ multiplex PCR, lists solely in-frame clones and lacks some. The sample has about 770,000 clones, 72% seen once. The data stem from a study of shared clonotypes between healthy human individuals. General observations from the study: Non-shared clonotypes had lower generation probabilities than clonotypes shared by all four sorted-subset donors.

The sample comprised memory CD4+ T cells sorted from blood. The subset was: CD45RA-negative fraction. This receptor was obtained from a woman in her twenties or thirties in good health.

CDR3 protein: CASSIRQGFTGELFF. DNA for the CDR3: TGTGCCAGCAGCATAAGACAGGGGTTCACCGGGGAGCTGTTTTTT. This chain links TRBV11-2 with TRBJ2-2, with 8 bases aligning to TRBD1. The CDR3 spans 15 residues. CDR1 is SGHAT and CDR2 is FQNNGV in the germline V gene. V gave up 5 bases and J gave up 4 bases; unmatched junction bases: 6.